Following are 19 T cell receptor beta chains from one sample sequenced in a study of T cells in Graves' hyperthyroidism and ophthalmopathy (dated by TCRdb to the late 2010s). Libraries were prepared through multiplex PCR. Sequencing instrument: Illumina HiSeq 2000. The TCR beta CDR3 regions were amplified from RNA transcripts. The first round of RT-PCR for the TCR CDR3 was performed with the HTBI primer set and the Qiagen OneStep RT-PCR kit. Using fastp trimming at Q25 and MiXCR clonotype assembly, TCRdb reanalyzed the public sequencing data and kept in-frame beta chains. Every entry covers one CDR3 protein and lists the most common genes and DNA from its rows. The sample table lists over 150,000 distinct CDR3 sequences, 17% of them with a count of one. Roughly 50% of the sample is in the top ten clones. The sample taken for sequencing was blood. The receptors shown here come from a woman in her fifties or sixties with Graves' hyperthyroidism.

The genes are TRBV5-1 and TRBJ2-7, with TRBD2 matching over 11 bases. The junction had 6 bases not matched to a gene; V was cut back by 4 bases and J by 3 bases. CDR1 and CDR2 from the germline V gene are SGHRS and YFSETQ. This CDR3 contains 15 residues. The CDR3 is CASSHTSGGGYEQYF. The CDR3 DNA is TGCGCCAGCAGCCACACTAGCGGGGGAGGCTACGAGCAGTACTTC.

This clonotype came up many times. V gene TRBV3-1 combines with J gene TRBJ1-4; no firm D call. The V end was cut by 5 bases, the J end by 5 bases, with 12 bases between. Germline CDR1 reads LGHDT; CDR2 reads YNNKEL (reference sequence). The CDR3 loop spans 14 amino acids. The CDR3 is CASSIGEANEKLFF. The CDR3 DNA follows: TGTGCCAGCAGCATTGGGGAGGCGAATGAAAAACTGTTTTTT. Looking up the rest from reference TRBV3-1 and TRBJ1-4 gives the full variable domain: DTAVSQTPKYLVTQMGNDKSIKCEQNLGHDTMYWYKQDSKKFLKIMFSYNNKELIINETVPNRFSPKSPDKAHLNLHINSLELGDSAVYFCASSIGEANEKLFFGSGTQLSVL.

This clonotype showed up many times. The rearrangement uses TRBV20-1 and TRBJ2-7; 14 positions agree with TRBD2. Germline values: CDR1 DFQATT, CDR2 SNEGSKA (reference sequence). Trimming took 6 bases from V and 5 from J; bases not matched to a gene: 6. CDR3 length equals 14 residues. In DNA form, the CDR3 reads TGCAGTGCCAGACTAGCGGGAGGGAGGAACGAGCAGTACTTC. It yields the protein CSARLAGGRNEQYF.

This clonotype was seen repeatedly, ten times or more. The chain couples TRBV30 to TRBJ2-7; a weak D match, TRBD1 (6 bases). The germline V and J ends were trimmed by 4 bases and 1 base, with 11 bases remaining between them. Germline CDR1 and CDR2: GTSNPN and SVGIG (reference sequence). The CDR3 has 13 amino acids. CDR3 sequence: CAWNRVRSYEQYF. The CDR3 region has the DNA TGTGCCTGGAACAGGGTGAGGTCCTACGAGCAGTACTTC.

As for this clonotype: Being one base from a much bigger clone, this may be a read error. This chain connects TRBV20-1 to TRBJ2-5; 7 bases are a match to TRBD2. The length of the CDR3 is 11 residues. CDR1 and CDR2 from the germline V gene are DFQATT and SNEGSKA (reference sequence). Here the CDR3 reads CSASSRETQCF. CDR3 sequence (DNA): TGCAGTGCTAGCTCGCGGGAGACCCAGTGCTTC.

This clonotype has a count of ten or more. The V gene is TRBV27, the J gene TRBJ2-4; 7 positions agree with TRBD1. The V gene end was trimmed by 5 bases and the J gene end by 6 bases; junction bases not matched to a gene: 7. The germline CDR1 and CDR2 sequences are MNHEY and SMNVEV (reference sequence). The length of the CDR3 is 14 residues. CDR3 coding DNA: TGTGCCAGCAGTAAAACCGGGACAGCAAACATTCAGTACTTC. As protein: CASSKTGTANIQYF.

This clonotype was recorded at least ten times. The rearrangement uses TRBV6-1 and TRBJ1-1; D is undetermined. Germline V gives CDR1 MNHNS, CDR2 SASEGT. V was cut by 5 bases and J by 6 bases, with 16 bases left in between. The CDR3 length is 14 residues. Written as DNA, the CDR3 is TGTGCCAGCAGTCCGTCGGGCAGGATCTCTGAAGCTTTCTTT. Protein product: CASSPSGRISEAFF.

This clonotype was seen ten or more times. The chain uses TRBV29-1 and TRBJ2-5; 7 bases are a match to TRBD2. This CDR3 has 13 amino acids. Germline V lookup: CDR1 SQVTM, CDR2 ANQGSEA. V trimming: 1 base; J trimming: 4 bases; junction bases outside the gene matches: 3. Written as DNA, the CDR3 is TGCAGCGTTGAAGCGGGAGGTGGAGAGACCCAGTACTTC. This encodes CSVEAGGGETQYF.

This sequence joins TRBV19 and TRBJ2-2; 12 bases fit TRBD2. From germline, CDR1 is LNHDA and CDR2 SQIVND (reference sequence). J gave up 9 bases and V 0 bases, and 8 bases lay outside the gene matches. The CDR3 runs 17 residues. CDR3 sequence reads: CASSIEMTSGGLRELFF. Here the CDR3 DNA reads TGTGCCAGTAGTATAGAGATGACTAGCGGGGGCCTTAGGGAGCTGTTTTTT. The whole variable domain, remainder taken from reference TRBV19 and TRBJ2-2, is DGGITQSPKYLFRKEGQNVTLSCEQNLNHDAMYWYRQDPGQGLRLIYYSQIVNDFQKGDIAEGYSVSREKKESFPLTVTSAQKNPTAFYLCASSIEMTSGGLRELFFGEGSRLTVL.

This clonotype was observed many times. The chain carries TRBV28 and TRBJ2-3; 7 bases line up with TRBD2. CDR1 and CDR2 (germline): MDHEN, SYDVKM. The trim removed 6 bases at V and 1 base at J, leaving 16 bases unmatched. The CDR3 has 18 amino acids. Here the CDR3 DNA reads TGTGCCAGCAGCTTAACCAGTAGGGCGGGAGTAGGCACAGATACGCAGTATTTT. It codes for CASSLTSRAGVGTDTQYF.

This clonotype came up many times. The gene calls are TRBV15 and TRBJ1-5; no firm D call. V shed 0 bases and J shed 0 bases, with 6 bases lying between them. The CDR3 has 15 amino acids. Germline V lookup: CDR1 LNHNV, CDR2 YYDKDF (reference sequence). The CDR3 reads CATSRDWVSNQPQHF. The CDR3 DNA is TGTGCCACCAGCAGAGATTGGGTTAGCAATCAGCCCCAGCATTTT.

The CDR3: CSAKAPRLASSYEQYF. Here the CDR3 DNA reads TGCAGTGCCAAAGCTCCGAGACTAGCGAGCTCCTACGAGCAGTACTTC. The gene calls are TRBV20-1 and TRBJ2-7; 8 nucleotides agree with TRBD2. The CDR3 sequence is 16 residues long. V was clipped by 6 bases and J by 0 bases; unmatched bases: 13. CDR1 is DFQATT, CDR2 SNEGSKA, per germline (reference sequence).

This clonotype was seen ten or more times. The chain couples TRBV12-5 to TRBJ2-1; possible D gene TRBD2, 6 bases. This CDR3 spans 15 amino acids. Trimming cost V 9 bases and J 4 bases, with 19 bases left between them. Germline CDR1 reads LGHNT; CDR2 reads FRNRAP. CDR3 DNA: TGTGCTAGCCTTGACCGGGGAGGCCTATACAATGAGCAGTTCTTC. It specifies CASLDRGGLYNEQFF.

V is TRBV5-6 and J is TRBJ2-6; D not resolved. The germline gives CDR1 SGHDT, CDR2 YYEEEE. V was pared by 0 bases and J by 0 bases, with 7 bases between. The CDR3 is made up of 16 amino acids. CDR3 sequence (DNA): TGTGCCAGCAGCTTGGGCTGGGGCTCTGGGGCCAACGTCCTGACTTTC. Translating gives CASSLGWGSGANVLTF. Variable domain in full (rest from reference TRBV5-6 and TRBJ2-6): DAGVTQSPTHLIKTRGQQVTLRCSPKSGHDTVSWYQQALGQGPQFIFQYYEEEERQRGNFPDRFSGHQFPNYSSELNVNALLLGDSALYLCASSLGWGSGANVLTFGAGSRLTVL.

By sample share, this clonotype is large. The chain links TRBV28 to TRBJ1-4; no reliable D call. Germline V lookup: CDR1 MDHEN, CDR2 SYDVKM. The CDR3 covers 15 residues. Trimming shortened V by 3 bases and J by 4 bases, and 12 bases separated the two germline ends. CDR3 protein: CASSFWSSSNEKLFF. CDR3 bases: TGTGCCAGCAGTTTTTGGTCCAGCAGTAATGAAAAACTGTTTTTT.

This clonotype was seen a handful of times. The V and J genes are TRBV7-9 and TRBJ2-1, with 10 bases fitting TRBD2. V shed 0 bases and J 8 bases; nucleotides not matched to a gene: 4. The CDR3 covers 15 residues. The germline CDR1 and CDR2 sequences are SEHNR and FQNEAQ (reference sequence). CDR3 sequence (DNA): TGTGCCAGCAGCTTAGCGAGCCTAGCGGGAGATGAGCAGTTCTTC. Translation: CASSLASLAGDEQFF.

This clonotype has ten or more counts. The chain has TRBV29-1 and TRBJ2-7; the match to TRBD2 covers 12 bases. J gave up 5 bases and V 4 bases, and 9 bases lay outside the gene matches. The CDR3 is 15 residues long. Germline-derived CDR1 and CDR2 are SQVTM and ANQGSEA. The CDR3 here is CSVGTSGTSGNEQYF. The CDR3 DNA sequence: TGCAGCGTTGGGACTAGCGGGACCTCCGGTAACGAGCAGTACTTC.

Many counts were recorded for this clonotype. V and J are TRBV9 and TRBJ1-1; D is unclear. From germline, CDR1 is SGDLS and CDR2 YYNGEE. V lost 3 bases to trimming and J lost 1 base, with 10 bases between them. The CDR3 has 14 amino acids. The CDR3 sequence: CASSALNQNTEAFF. The CDR3 region has the DNA TGTGCCAGCAGCGCGTTAAATCAGAACACTGAAGCTTTCTTT.

This clonotype came up many times. The genes are TRBV20-1 and TRBJ2-5; possibly TRBD2 for D (5 bases). Trimming stripped 1 base from V and 2 bases from J, with 17 bases between. Germline CDR1 DFQATT, CDR2 SNEGSKA (reference sequence). This CDR3 has 16 residues. Here the CDR3 reads CSARVGGNGVQETQYF. Written as DNA, the CDR3 is TGCAGTGCTAGAGTAGGTGGAAACGGGGTACAAGAGACCCAGTACTTC.